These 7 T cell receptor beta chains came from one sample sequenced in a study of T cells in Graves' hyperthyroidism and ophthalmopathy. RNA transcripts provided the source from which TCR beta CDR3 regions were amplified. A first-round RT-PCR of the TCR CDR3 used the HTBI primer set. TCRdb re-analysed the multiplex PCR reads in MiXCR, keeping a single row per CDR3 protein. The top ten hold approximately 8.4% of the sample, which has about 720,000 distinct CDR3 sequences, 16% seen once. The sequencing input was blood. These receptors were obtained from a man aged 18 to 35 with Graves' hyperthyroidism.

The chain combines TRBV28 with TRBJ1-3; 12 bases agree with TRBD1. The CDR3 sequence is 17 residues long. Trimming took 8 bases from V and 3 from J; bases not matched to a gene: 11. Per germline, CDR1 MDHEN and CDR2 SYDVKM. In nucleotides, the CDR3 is TGTGCCAGCGCCCCGGGACAGGGGGCCCTCTTTGGAAACACCATATATTTT. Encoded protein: CASAPGQGALFGNTIYF.

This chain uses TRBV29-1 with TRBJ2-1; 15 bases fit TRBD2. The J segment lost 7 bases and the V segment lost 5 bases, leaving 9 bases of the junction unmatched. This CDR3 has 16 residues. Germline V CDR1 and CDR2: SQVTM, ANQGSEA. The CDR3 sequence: CSVQGLAGGTLNEQFF. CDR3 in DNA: TGCAGCGTTCAGGGACTAGCGGGAGGAACCTTGAATGAGCAGTTCTTC.

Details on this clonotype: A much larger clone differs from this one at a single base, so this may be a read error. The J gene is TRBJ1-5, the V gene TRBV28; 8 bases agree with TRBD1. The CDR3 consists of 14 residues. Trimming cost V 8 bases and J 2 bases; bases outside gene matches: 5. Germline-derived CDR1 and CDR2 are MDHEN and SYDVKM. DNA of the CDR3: TGTGCCAGCGGCTCGACAGGGGGCAATCAGCCCCAGCATTTT. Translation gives CASGSTGGNQPQHF.

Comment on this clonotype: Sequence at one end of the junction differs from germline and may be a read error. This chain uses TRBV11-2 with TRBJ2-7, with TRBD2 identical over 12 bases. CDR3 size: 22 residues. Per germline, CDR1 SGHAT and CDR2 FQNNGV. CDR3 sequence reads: CASGLDRSLGQGLAGHSYEQYF. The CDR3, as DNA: TGTGCCAGCGGCTTAGATCGAAGTCTGGGACAAGGACTAGCGGGACACTCCTACGAGCAGTACTTC.

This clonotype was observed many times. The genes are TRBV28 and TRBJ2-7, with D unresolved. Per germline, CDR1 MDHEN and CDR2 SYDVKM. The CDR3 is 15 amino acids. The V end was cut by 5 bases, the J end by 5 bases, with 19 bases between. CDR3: CASSNRLPPSDEQYF. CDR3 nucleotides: TGTGCCAGCAGTAACCGACTTCCCCCCAGCGACGAGCAGTACTTC.

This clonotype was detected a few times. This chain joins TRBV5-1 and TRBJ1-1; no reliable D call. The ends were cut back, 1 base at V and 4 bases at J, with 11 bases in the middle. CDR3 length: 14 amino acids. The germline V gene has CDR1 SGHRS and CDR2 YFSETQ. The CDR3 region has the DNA TGCGCCAGCAGCTTGTCAGGAGCCCTCACTGAAGCTTTCTTT. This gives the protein CASSLSGALTEAFF.

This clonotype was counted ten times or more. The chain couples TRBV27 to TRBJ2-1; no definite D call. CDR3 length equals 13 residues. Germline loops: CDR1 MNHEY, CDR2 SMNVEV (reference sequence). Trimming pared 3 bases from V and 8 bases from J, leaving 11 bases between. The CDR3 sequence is CASSLRTWDEQFF. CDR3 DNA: TGTGCCAGCAGTTTGCGGACCTGGGATGAGCAGTTCTTC.